Detailed here is one T cell receptor beta chain. Its antigen remains unidentified. This entry is derived from a study of shared clonotypes between healthy human individuals. General study findings and limits: Few donors limited the genetic and exposure-history diversity represented.

The data were produced by immunoSEQ multiplex PCR, yet TCRdb's version contains in-frame clones alone and is incomplete. The sample lists 2 million to 3 million clones; 85% to 95% were seen once. Donors were healthy HIV-negative adults without recent acute infections or vaccinations. Germline values: CDR1 MGHDK, CDR2 SYGVNS. The CDR3 is made up of 16 amino acids. Trimming removed 3 bases from V and 0 bases from J; junction bases left unmatched: 5. The sample taken for sequencing was naive CD4+ T cells sorted from blood. Stated subset: CD45RA+ positively selected. This chain connects TRBV25-1 to TRBJ2-3, with 8 bases lining up with TRBD1. The sequence was collected from a man younger than 35 in good health. The CDR3: CASSEPGTGSTDTQYF. The CDR3 coding sequence is TGTGCCAGCAGTGAGCCAGGGACAGGTAGCACAGATACGCAGTATTTT.